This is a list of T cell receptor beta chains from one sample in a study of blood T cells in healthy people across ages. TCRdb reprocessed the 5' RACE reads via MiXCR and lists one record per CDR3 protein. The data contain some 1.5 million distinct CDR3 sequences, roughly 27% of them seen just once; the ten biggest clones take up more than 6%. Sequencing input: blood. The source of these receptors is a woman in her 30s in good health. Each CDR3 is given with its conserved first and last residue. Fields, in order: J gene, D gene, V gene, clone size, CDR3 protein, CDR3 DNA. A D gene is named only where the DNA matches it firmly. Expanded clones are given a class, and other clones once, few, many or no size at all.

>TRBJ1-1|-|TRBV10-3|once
CAIAKGNTEAFF
TGTGCCATAGCCAAGGGGAACACTGAAGCTTTCTTT
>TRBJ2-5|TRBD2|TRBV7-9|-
CASSKLSGSETQYF
TGTGCCAGCAGCAAGCTTAGCGGGAGCGAGACCCAGTACTTC
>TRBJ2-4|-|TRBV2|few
CASWGHLAKNIQYF
TGTGCCAGCTGGGGACACTTAGCCAAAAACATTCAGTACTTC
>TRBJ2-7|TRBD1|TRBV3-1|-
CASSPRDRGRGWAQYF
TGTGCCAGCAGCCCCCGGGACAGGGGCAGGGGGTGGGCGCAGTACTTC
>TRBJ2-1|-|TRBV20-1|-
CSATRNRVGNNEQFF
TGCAGTGCTACCCGAAACAGGGTTGGGAACAATGAGCAGTTCTTC
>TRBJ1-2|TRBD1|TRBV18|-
CASSPRQGDYGYTF
TGTGCCAGCTCACCCCGACAGGGCGACTATGGCTACACCTTC
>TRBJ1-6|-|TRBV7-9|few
CASTARTGDSPLHF
TGTGCCAGCACCGCGCGGACTGGAGATTCACCCCTCCACTTT
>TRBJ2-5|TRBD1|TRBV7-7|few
CTSSLRAQTGTGGETQYF
TGTACCAGCAGCCTCCGTGCGCAGACCGGGACAGGGGGCGAGACCCAGTACTTC
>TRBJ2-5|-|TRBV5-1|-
CASSLEYGTVETQYF
TGCGCCAGCAGCTTGGAGTACGGAACGGTGGAGACCCAGTACTTC
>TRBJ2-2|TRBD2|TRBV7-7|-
CASSSLAGTTNTGELFF
TGTGCCAGCAGTTCCCTAGCGGGGACGACGAACACCGGGGAGCTGTTTTTT
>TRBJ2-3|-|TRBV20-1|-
CSARWTSTDTQYF
TGCAGTGCTAGGTGGACTAGCACAGATACGCAGTATTTT
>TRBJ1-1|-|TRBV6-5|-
CASSYSGRSNTEAFF
TGTGCCAGCAGTTACTCAGGCAGATCCAACACTGAAGCTTTCTTT
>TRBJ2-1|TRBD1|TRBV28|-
CAGSLFHRGQGTYNEQFF
TGTGCCGGCAGTTTATTCCACCGGGGACAGGGAACCTACAATGAGCAGTTCTTC
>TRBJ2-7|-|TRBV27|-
CASSLATVGNEQYF
TGTGCCAGCAGTCTCGCGACAGTCGGGAACGAGCAGTACTTC
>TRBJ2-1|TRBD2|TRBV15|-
CATSGGLGLAGAGEQFF
TGTGCCACCAGCGGGGGCTTGGGACTAGCGGGAGCAGGTGAGCAGTTCTTC
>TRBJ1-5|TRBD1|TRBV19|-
CATTDRGNQPQHF
TGTGCCACCACCGACAGGGGCAATCAGCCCCAGCATTTT
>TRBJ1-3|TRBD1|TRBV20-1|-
CSARYGTGFSGNTIYF
TGCAGTGCTAGATATGGGACAGGATTCTCTGGAAACACCATATATTTT
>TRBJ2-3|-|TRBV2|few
CASSDLSPSTDTQYF
TGTGCCAGCAGTGATCTGAGTCCTAGCACAGATACGCAGTATTTT
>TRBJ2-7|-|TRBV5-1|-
CASSFEAGREQYF
TGCGCCAGCAGCTTTGAGGCGGGCCGGGAGCAGTACTTC
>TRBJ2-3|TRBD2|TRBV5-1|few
CASSFGGGAAGGRTDTQYF
TGCGCCAGCAGCTTTGGAGGGGGCGCAGCGGGGGGACGTACAGATACGCAGTATTTT
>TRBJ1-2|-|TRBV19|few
CASSVETWRRYTF
TGTGCCAGTAGTGTGGAGACCTGGCGGCGCTACACCTTC
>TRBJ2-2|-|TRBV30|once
CAWMGGGNTGELFF
TGTGCCTGGATGGGAGGGGGAAACACCGGGGAGCTGTTTTTT
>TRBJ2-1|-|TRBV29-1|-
CSVPDSLSYNVQFF
TGCAGCGTCCCGGACAGCCTCTCCTACAATGTGCAGTTCTTC
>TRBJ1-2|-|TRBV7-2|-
CASSLATAAYYGYTF
TGTGCCAGCAGCTTAGCGACGGCAGCTTACTATGGCTACACCTTC
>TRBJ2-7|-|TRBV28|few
CASGSGSGYEQYF
TGTGCCAGCGGTTCAGGGTCGGGTTACGAGCAGTACTTC